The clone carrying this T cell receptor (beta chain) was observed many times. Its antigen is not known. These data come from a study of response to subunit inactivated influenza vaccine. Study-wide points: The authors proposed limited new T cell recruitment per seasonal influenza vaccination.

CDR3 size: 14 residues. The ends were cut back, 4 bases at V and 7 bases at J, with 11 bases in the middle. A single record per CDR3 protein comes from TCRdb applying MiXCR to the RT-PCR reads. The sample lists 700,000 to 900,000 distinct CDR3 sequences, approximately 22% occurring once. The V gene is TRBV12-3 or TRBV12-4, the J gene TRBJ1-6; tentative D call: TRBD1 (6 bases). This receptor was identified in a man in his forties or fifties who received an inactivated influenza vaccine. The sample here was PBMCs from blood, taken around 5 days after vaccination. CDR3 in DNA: TGTGCCAGCAGTTGGGGGCAGCAGAATTCACCCCTCCACTTT. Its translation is CASSWGQQNSPLHF.